This TCR beta chain was sequenced for a study of blood T cell repertoires in COVID-19. The assay was immunoSEQ multiplex PCR, and TCRdb's table has in-frame clones only and misses some. The sample lists around 320,000 clones, about 82% occurring once. The CDR3 runs to 12 residues. The germline V and J ends were trimmed by 7 bases and 3 bases, with 10 bases remaining between them. Germline V gene data show CDR1 as SQVTM and CDR2 as ANQGSEA. This clone was found once. This chain uses TRBV29-1 with TRBJ2-1; D perhaps matches TRBD1 (6 bases). This sequence originates from a human donor in a cohort sampled during active COVID-19. The sequencing input was peripheral blood. The CDR3: CSATDSYNEQFF. The CDR3 coding sequence is TGCAGCGCTACGGACAGCTACAATGAGCAGTTCTTC.